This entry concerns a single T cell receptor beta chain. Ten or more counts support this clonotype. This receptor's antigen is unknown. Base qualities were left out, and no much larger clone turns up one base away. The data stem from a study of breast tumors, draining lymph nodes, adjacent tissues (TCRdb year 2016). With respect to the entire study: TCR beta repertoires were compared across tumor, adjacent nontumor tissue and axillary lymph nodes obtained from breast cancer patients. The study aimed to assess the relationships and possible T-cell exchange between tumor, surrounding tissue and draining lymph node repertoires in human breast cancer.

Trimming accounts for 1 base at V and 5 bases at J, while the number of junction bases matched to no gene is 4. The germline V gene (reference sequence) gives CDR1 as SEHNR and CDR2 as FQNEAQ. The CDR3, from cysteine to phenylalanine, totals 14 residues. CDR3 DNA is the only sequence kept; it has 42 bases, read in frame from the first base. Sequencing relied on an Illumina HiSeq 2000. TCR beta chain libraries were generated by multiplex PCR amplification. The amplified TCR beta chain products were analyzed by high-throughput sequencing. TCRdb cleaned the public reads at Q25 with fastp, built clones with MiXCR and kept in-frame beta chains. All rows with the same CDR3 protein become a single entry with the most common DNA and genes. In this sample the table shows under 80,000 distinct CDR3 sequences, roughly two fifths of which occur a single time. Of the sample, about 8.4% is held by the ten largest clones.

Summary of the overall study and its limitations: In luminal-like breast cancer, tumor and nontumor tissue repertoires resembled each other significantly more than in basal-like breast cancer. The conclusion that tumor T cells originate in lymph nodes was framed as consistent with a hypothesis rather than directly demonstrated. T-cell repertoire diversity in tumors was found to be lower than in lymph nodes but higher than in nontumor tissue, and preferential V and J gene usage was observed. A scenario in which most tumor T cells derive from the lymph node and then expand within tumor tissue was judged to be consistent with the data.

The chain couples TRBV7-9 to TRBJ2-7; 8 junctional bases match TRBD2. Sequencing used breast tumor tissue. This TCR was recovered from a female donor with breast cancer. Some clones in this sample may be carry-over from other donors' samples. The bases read TGTGCCAGCAGCTTAGTGGGACTAGTCAACGAGCAGTACTTC. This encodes CASSLVGLVNEQYF.